Listed below are T cell receptor beta chains from one sample, sequenced in a study of OX40 agonist ivuxolimab in advanced cancers. TCRdb's copy holds only in-frame clones and misses some; the assay was immunoSEQ multiplex PCR. The repertoire has 30,000 to 35,000 clones, around 85% of them found once; the top ten carry roughly 37%. Specimen: CD4+ or CD8+ T cells sorted from blood, collected in a trial of the OX40 agonist ivuxolimab. The receptors stem from an adult with an advanced solid tumor such as melanoma, head and neck, liver or kidney cancer. Both conserved end residues are part of each CDR3. The D gene is left open where the match is weak. A clone size is listed for some rows: how often the clone was seen (once, few, many), or a class if it is expanded.

clone_size	v_call	d_call	j_call	cdr3_length	cdr3_aa	cdr3_nt
NA	TRBV6-4	TRBD1	TRBJ1-2	16	CASSDSVRQGSDGYTF	TGTGCCAGCAGTGACTCCGTAAGACAGGGGTCTGATGGCTACACCTTC
once	TRBV7-4	NA	TRBJ1-4	14	CASSLGVGGEKLFF	TGTGCCAGCAGCTTAGGTGTAGGGGGTGAAAAACTGTTTTTT
NA	TRBV16	NA	TRBJ1-3	16	CASSQWGRTSGNTIYF	TGTGCCAGCAGCCAATGGGGCAGGACGAGTGGAAACACCATATATTTT
NA	TRBV4-3	TRBD2	TRBJ2-5	17	CASSQDLSREGRETQYF	TGCGCCAGCAGCCAAGATTTGTCGAGGGAGGGCCGGGAGACCCAGTACTTC
NA	TRBV30	NA	TRBJ2-6	15	CAWRGPGSGANVLTF	TGTGCCTGGAGAGGACCGGGTTCTGGGGCCAACGTCCTGACTTTC
NA	TRBV6-4	NA	TRBJ2-2	14	CASSDSTDTGELFF	TGTGCCAGCAGTGACTCTACCGACACCGGGGAGCTGTTTTTT
NA	TRBV13	TRBD1	TRBJ1-1	14	CASSFQTGAHEAFF	TGTGCCAGCAGCTTCCAGACAGGGGCCCATGAAGCTTTCTTT
NA	TRBV21-1	NA	TRBJ1-5	12	CASSREGQPQHF	TGTGCCAGCAGCAGGGAAGGTCAGCCCCAGCATTTT
NA	TRBV27	TRBD1	TRBJ2-7	14	CASSRDRNFGEQYF	TGTGCCAGCAGTCGGGACAGAAACTTTGGGGAGCAGTACTTC
NA	TRBV5-4	TRBD2	TRBJ2-1	14	CASSFRTSGNEQFF	TGTGCCAGCAGCTTTCGGACTAGCGGGAATGAGCAGTTCTTC
NA	TRBV15	TRBD2	TRBJ2-7	14	CATSRDREVWEQYF	TGTGCCACCAGCAGAGACCGGGAGGTTTGGGAGCAGTACTTC
NA	TRBV6-4	NA	TRBJ2-2	15	CASSPSTGDTGELFF	TGTGCCAGCAGTCCCTCAACGGGAGACACCGGGGAGCTGTTTTTT
few	TRBV7-9	NA	TRBJ2-7	14	CASSFPGTHYEQYF	TGTGCCAGCAGCTTTCCGGGGACCCACTACGAGCAGTACTTC
NA	TRBV19	TRBD2	TRBJ2-1	15	CASSIGTSSYNEQFF	TGTGCCAGTAGTATCGGGACTAGTTCCTACAATGAGCAGTTCTTC
NA	TRBV11-2	TRBD2	TRBJ2-7	18	CASSLDLAVYQSSYEQYF	TGTGCCAGCAGCTTAGATCTAGCGGTTTACCAAAGCTCCTACGAGCAGTACTTC
NA	TRBV28	NA	TRBJ2-1	12	CASSLDSNEQFF	TGTGCCAGCAGTTTAGATTCAAATGAGCAGTTCTTC
NA	TRBV9	TRBD1	TRBJ1-2	15	CASSVFSGTGDGYTF	TGTGCCAGCAGCGTATTCTCCGGGACAGGGGATGGCTACACCTTC
NA	TRBV9	NA	TRBJ1-1	15	CASSESSTGNTEAFF	TGTGCCAGCAGCGAAAGCTCGACTGGGAACACTGAAGCTTTCTTT
once	TRBV27	NA	TRBJ1-1	14	CASSTISGWPEAFF	TGTGCCAGCAGTACGATCAGCGGGTGGCCTGAAGCTTTCTTT